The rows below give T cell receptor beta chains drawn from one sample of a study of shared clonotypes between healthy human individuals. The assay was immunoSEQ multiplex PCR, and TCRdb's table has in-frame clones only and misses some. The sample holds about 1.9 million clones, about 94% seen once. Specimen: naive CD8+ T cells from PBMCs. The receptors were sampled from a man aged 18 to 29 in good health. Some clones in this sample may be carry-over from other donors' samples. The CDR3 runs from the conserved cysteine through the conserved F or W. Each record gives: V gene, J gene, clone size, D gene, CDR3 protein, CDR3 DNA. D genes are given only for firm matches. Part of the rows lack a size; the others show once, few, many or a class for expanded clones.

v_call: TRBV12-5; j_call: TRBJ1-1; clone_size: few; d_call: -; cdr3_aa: CASGLSDGSTNTEAFF; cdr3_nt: TGTGCTAGTGGTTTGAGTGACGGCTCTACCAACACTGAAGCTTTCTTT
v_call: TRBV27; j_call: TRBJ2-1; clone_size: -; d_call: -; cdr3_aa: CASSHQGAGNEQFF; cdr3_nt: TGTGCCAGCAGCCACCAGGGTGCTGGCAATGAGCAGTTCTTC
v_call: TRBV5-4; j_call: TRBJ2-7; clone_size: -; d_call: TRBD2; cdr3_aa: CAIPTLAGEQYF; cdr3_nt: TGTGCCATACCCACACTAGCGGGGGAGCAGTACTTC
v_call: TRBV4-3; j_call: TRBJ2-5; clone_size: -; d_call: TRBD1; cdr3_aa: CASSPTTGVETQYF; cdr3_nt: TGCGCCAGCAGCCCTACGACAGGGGTGGAGACCCAGTACTTC
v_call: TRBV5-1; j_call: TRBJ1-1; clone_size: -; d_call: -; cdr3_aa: CASSLELGNTEAFF; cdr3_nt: TGCGCCAGCAGCTTGGAGTTGGGGAACACTGAAGCTTTCTTT
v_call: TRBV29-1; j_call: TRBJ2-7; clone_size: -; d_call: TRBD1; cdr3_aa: CSVEDVTDRGPLNGYEQYF; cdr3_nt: TGCAGCGTTGAAGATGTTACCGACAGGGGCCCATTAAACGGATACGAGCAGTACTTC
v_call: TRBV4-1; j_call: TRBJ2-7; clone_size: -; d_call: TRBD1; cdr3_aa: CASSQDAGGKNEQYF; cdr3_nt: TGCGCCAGCAGCCAAGATGCAGGGGGCAAAAACGAGCAGTACTTC
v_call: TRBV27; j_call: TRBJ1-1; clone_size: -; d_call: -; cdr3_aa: CASSLNLARTEAFF; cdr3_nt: TGTGCCAGCAGTCTCAACCTCGCACGCACTGAAGCTTTCTTT
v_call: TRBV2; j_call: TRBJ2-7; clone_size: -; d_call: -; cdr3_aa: CASSEGVSYEQYF; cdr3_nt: TGTGCCAGCAGTGAAGGGGTCTCCTACGAGCAGTACTTC
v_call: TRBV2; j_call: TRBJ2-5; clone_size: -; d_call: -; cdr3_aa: CARTKVGEETQYF; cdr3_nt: TGTGCCAGAACTAAGGTGGGGGAAGAGACCCAGTACTTC
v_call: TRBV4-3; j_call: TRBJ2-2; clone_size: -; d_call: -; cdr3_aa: CASSHRTNTGELFF; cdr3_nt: TGCGCCAGCAGCCATAGGACGAACACCGGGGAGCTGTTTTTT